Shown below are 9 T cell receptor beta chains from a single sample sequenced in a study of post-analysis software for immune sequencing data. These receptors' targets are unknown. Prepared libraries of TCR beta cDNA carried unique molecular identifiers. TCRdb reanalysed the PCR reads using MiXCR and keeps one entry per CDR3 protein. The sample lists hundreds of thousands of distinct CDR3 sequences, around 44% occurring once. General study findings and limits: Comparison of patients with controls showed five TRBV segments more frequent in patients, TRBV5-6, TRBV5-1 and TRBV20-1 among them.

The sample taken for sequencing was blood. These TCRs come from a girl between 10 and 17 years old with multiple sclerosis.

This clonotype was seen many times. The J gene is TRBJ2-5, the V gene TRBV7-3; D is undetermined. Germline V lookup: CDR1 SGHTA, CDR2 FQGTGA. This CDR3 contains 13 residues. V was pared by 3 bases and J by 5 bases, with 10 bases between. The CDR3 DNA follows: TGTGCCAGCAGCTTGGGCCTCTCGGAGACCCAGTACTTC. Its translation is CASSLGLSETQYF. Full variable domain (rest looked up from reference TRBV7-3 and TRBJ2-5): GAGVSQTPSNKVTEKGKYVELRCDPISGHTALYWYRQSLGQGPEFLIYFQGTGAADDSGLPNDRFFAVRPEGSVSTLKIQRTERGDSAVYLCASSLGLSETQYFGPGTRLLVL.

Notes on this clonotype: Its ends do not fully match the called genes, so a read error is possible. The CDR3 loop is CVSSPSGYEQYF. CDR3 sequence (DNA): TGTGTCAGCAGCCCTTCAGGGTACGAGCAGTACTTC. The chain uses TRBV7-2 and TRBJ2-4, with a weak D call TRBD1 (5 bases). TRBJ2-7 matches the DNA end more closely, so the J call is doubtful. In germline, CDR1 is SGHTA, CDR2 FQGNSA. The CDR3 runs 12 residues.

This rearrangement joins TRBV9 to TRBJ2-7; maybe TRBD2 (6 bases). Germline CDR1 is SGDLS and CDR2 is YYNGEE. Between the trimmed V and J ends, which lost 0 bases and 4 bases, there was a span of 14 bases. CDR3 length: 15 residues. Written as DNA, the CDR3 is TGTGCCAGCAGCGTAGACGGGAGTATGGATTACGAGCAGTACTTC. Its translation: CASSVDGSMDYEQYF.

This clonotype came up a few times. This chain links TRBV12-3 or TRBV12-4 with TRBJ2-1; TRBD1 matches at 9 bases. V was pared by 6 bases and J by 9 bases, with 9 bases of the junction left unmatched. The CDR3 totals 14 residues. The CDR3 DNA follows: TGTGCCAGCAGCAGAGACAGGGGGTTGGTTGAGCAGTTCTTC. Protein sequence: CASSRDRGLVEQFF.

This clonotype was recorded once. Written as DNA, the CDR3 is TGTGCCAGCAGTTACGATCTGGGGGGTGAGCAGTTCTTC. It is translated as CASSYDLGGEQFF. The chain has TRBV6-5 and TRBJ2-1; possible D gene TRBD2, 6 bases. Germline CDR1 MNHEY, CDR2 SVGAGI. The V gene lost 2 bases and the J gene lost 9 bases, with 11 bases spanning the gap. This CDR3 has 13 amino acids.

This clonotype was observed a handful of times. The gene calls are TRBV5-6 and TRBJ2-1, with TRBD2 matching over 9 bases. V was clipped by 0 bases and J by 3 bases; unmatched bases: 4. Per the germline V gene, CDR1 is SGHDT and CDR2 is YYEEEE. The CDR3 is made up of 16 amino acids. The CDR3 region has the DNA TGTGCCAGCAGCTTGGGCCTAGCGGGGCTCTACAATGAGCAGTTCTTC. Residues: CASSLGLAGLYNEQFF.

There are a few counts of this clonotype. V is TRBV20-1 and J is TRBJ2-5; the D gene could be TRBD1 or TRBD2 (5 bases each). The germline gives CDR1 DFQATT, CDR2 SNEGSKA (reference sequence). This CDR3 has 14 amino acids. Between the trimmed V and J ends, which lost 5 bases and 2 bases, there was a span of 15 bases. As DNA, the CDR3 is TGCAGTGCTTACAAGGGGACGTTACAAGAGACCCAGTACTTC. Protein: CSAYKGTLQETQYF.

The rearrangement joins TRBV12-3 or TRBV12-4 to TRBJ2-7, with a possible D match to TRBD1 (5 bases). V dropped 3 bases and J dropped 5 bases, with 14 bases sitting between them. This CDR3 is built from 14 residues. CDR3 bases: TGTGCCAGCAGTTTGGACACCTATACTAACGAGCAGTACTTC. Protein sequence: CASSLDTYTNEQYF.

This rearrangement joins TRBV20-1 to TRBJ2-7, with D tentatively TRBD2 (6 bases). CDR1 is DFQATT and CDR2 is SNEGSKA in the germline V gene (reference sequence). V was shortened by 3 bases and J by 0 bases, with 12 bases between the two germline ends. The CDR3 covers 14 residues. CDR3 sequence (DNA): TGCAGTGCTAGGGAGGGACCGAGCTCCTACGAGCAGTACTTC. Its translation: CSAREGPSSYEQYF.